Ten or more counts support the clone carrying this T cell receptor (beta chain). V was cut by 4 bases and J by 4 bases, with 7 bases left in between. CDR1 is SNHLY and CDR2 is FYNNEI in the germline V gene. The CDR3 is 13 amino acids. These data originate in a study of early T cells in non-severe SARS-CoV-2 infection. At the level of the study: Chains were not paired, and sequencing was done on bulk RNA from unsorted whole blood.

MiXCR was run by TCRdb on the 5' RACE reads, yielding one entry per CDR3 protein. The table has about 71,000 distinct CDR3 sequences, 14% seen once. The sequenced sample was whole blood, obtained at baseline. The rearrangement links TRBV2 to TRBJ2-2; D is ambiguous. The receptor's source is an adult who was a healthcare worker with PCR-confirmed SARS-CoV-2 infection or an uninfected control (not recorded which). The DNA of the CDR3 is TGTGCCAGCAGTGGATACACCACCGGGGAGCTGTTTTTT. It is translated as CASSGYTTGELFF.